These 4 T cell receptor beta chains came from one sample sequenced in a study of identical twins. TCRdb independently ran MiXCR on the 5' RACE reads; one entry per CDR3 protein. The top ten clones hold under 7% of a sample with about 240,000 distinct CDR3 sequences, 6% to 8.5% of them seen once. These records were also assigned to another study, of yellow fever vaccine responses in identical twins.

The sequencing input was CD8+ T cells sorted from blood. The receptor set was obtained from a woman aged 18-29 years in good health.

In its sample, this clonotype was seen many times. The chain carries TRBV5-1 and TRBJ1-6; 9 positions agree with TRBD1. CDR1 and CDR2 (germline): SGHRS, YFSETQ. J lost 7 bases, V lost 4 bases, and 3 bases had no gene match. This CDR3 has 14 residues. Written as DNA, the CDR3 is TGCGCCAGCAGCCTGGGGACAGGGAATTCACCCCTCCACTTT. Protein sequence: CASSLGTGNSPLHF.

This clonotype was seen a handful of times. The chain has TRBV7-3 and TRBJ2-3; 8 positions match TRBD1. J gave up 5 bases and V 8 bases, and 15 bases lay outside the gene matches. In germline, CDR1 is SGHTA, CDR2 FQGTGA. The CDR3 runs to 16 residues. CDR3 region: CASAYPGQDSLDTQYF. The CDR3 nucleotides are TGTGCCAGCGCCTATCCGGGACAGGATTCATTAGATACGCAGTATTTT. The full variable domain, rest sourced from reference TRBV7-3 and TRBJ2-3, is GAGVSQTPSNKVTEKGKYVELRCDPISGHTALYWYRQSLGQGPEFLIYFQGTGAADDSGLPNDRFFAVRPEGSVSTLKIQRTERGDSAVYLCASAYPGQDSLDTQYFGPGTRLTVL.

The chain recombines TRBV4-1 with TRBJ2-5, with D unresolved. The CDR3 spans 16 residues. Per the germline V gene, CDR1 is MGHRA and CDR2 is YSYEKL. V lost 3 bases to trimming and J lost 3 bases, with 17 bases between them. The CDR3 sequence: CASSQPILATKETQYF. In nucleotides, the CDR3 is TGCGCCAGCAGCCAGCCGATATTGGCCACGAAAGAGACCCAGTACTTC.

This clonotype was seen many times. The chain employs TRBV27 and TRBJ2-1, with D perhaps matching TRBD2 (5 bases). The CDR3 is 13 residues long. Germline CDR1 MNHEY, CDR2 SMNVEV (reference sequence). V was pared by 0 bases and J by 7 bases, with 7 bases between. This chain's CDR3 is CASSLSTGNEQFF. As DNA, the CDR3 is TGTGCCAGCAGTTTATCCACGGGGAATGAGCAGTTCTTC.